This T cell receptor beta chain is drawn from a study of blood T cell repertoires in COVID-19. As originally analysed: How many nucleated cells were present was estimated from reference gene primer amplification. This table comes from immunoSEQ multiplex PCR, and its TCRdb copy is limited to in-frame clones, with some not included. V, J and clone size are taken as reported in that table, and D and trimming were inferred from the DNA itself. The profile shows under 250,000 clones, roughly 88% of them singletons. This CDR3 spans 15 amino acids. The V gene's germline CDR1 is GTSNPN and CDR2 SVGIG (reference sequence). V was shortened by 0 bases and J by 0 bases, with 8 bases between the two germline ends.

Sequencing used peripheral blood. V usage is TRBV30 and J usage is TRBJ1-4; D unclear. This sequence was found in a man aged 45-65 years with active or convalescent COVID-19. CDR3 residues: CAWSVNKPTNEKLFF. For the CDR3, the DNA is TGTGCCTGGAGTGTGAACAAACCAACTAATGAAAAACTGTTTTTT. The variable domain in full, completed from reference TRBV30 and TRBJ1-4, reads SQTIHQWPATLVQPVGSPLSLECTVEGTSNPNLYWYRQAAGRGLQLLFYSVGIGQISSEVPQNLSASRPQDRQFILSSKKLLLSDSGFYLCAWSVNKPTNEKLFFGSGTQLSVL.